The 2 T cell receptor beta chains below all came from one sample that was sequenced in a study of CD8 T cells in Susac syndrome. cDNA came from about 0.5 to 1 ug RNA primed by random hexamers. From the immunoSEQ multiplex PCR reads, TCRdb called clonotypes with MiXCR, one entry per CDR3 protein. This table holds 230,000 or so distinct CDR3 sequences, approximately 95% found once. Sequencing was done on a sample of CD4+ T cells from PBMCs. The receptors originated from a human donor with multiple sclerosis.

V and J are TRBV5-6 and TRBJ2-5; D unclear. The V gene's germline CDR1 is SGHDT and CDR2 YYEEEE. V lost 3 bases, J lost 7 bases, and 13 bases lay in between. CDR3 size: 13 residues. The CDR3 region is CASSSPHRVTQYF. In DNA form, the CDR3 reads TGTGCCAGCAGCTCCCCGCACCGTGTGACCCAGTACTTC. Complete variable domain (other parts from reference TRBV5-6 and TRBJ2-5): DAGVTQSPTHLIKTRGQQVTLRCSPKSGHDTVSWYQQALGQGPQFIFQYYEEEERQRGNFPDRFSGHQFPNYSSELNVNALLLGDSALYLCASSSPHRVTQYFGPGTRLLVL.

The J gene is TRBJ2-1, the V gene TRBV12-5, with D tentatively TRBD2 (6 bases). CDR3 length equals 15 residues. V was shortened by 1 base and J by 4 bases, with 11 bases between the two germline ends. Germline assignment: CDR1 LGHNT and CDR2 FRNRAP. Written as DNA, the CDR3 is TGTGCTAGTGGTTTGGCCCTGGCGGGGTACAATGAGCAGTTCTTC. As protein: CASGLALAGYNEQFF.